The rows below give T cell receptor beta chains drawn from one sample of a study of CD8+ T cells in alopecia areata. Repertoires were generated with immunoSEQ multiplex PCR, while TCRdb's copy carries only in-frame clones and drops some. The sample includes some 110,000 clones, less than 80% of them seen just once. Sequenced input: CD4+ T cells sorted from blood. These receptors all come from a human donor in good health. CDR3s include the opening cysteine and the closing phenylalanine or tryptophan. Each record gives: CDR3 length, V gene, J gene, D gene, clone size, CDR3 protein, CDR3 DNA. The D gene is left open where the match is weak. Clone size appears in some rows only: once, few, many, or a class for an expanded clone.

15	TRBV6-5	TRBJ1-2	NA	NA	CASSYDGGSNYGYTF	TGTGCCAGCAGTTACGATGGGGGGAGTAACTATGGCTACACCTTC
16	TRBV6-5	TRBJ2-7	NA	NA	CASSYVPGPSAAEQYF	TGTGCCAGCAGTTACGTCCCGGGACCTTCGGCGGCCGAGCAGTACTTC
15	TRBV9	TRBJ1-4	NA	NA	CASSVVGRGNEKLFF	TGTGCCAGCAGCGTAGTGGGCAGGGGAAACGAAAAACTGTTTTTT
13	TRBV30	TRBJ2-1	NA	NA	CAWSDDRTGEQFF	TGTGCCTGGAGTGATGATCGGACGGGTGAGCAGTTCTTC
13	TRBV6-5	TRBJ2-7	TRBD1	few	CASRITGGFEQYF	TGTGCCAGCAGAATTACAGGGGGGTTCGAGCAGTACTTC
12	TRBV29-1	TRBJ2-5	NA	NA	CSVGKGVGTQYF	TGCAGCGTTGGCAAGGGGGTTGGAACCCAGTACTTC
16	TRBV29-1	TRBJ2-3	NA	medium-sized	CSVARLPRETPDTQYF	TGCAGCGTTGCCCGACTACCTAGGGAAACCCCAGATACGCAGTATTTT
14	TRBV29-1	TRBJ2-3	TRBD2	NA	CSVREDTSTDTQYF	TGCAGCGTTCGGGAGGACACTAGCACAGATACGCAGTATTTT
16	TRBV7-2	TRBJ2-7	NA	NA	CASSSRGATPGAEQYF	TGTGCCAGCAGCTCTCGTGGCGCGACCCCGGGGGCCGAGCAGTACTTC
15	TRBV27	TRBJ1-6	TRBD1	NA	CASSLEGGYNSPLHF	TGTGCCAGCAGTTTAGAAGGGGGCTACAATTCACCCCTCCACTTT
18	TRBV29-1	TRBJ2-5	TRBD1	NA	CSVVKNPGTGGLGETQYF	TGCAGCGTTGTGAAGAACCCCGGGACAGGGGGCCTCGGGGAGACCCAGTACTTC
15	TRBV5-1	TRBJ2-7	TRBD1	NA	CASSNGQGSSYEQYF	TGCGCCAGCAGCAATGGACAGGGCAGCTCCTACGAGCAGTACTTC
14	TRBV5-1	TRBJ2-2	TRBD1	NA	CASSGDRTTGELFF	TGCGCCAGCAGCGGGGACAGGACAACCGGGGAGCTGTTTTTT
12	TRBV30	TRBJ1-1	NA	NA	CAWRRGNTEAFF	TGTGCCTGGAGAAGGGGGAACACTGAAGCTTTCTTT
13	TRBV29-1	TRBJ2-3	TRBD2	NA	CSLRGGWADTQYF	TGCAGCCTCCGGGGGGGTTGGGCAGATACGCAGTATTTT
13	TRBV29-1	TRBJ1-2	NA	NA	CSVDSDRGLGYTF	TGCAGCGTTGATTCGGACAGAGGACTTGGCTACACCTTC
11	TRBV29-1	TRBJ1-4	NA	NA	CSGSRDEKLFF	TGCAGCGGGTCCAGGGATGAAAAACTGTTTTTT
11	TRBV29-1	TRBJ1-1	NA	NA	CSVRVNTEAFF	TGCAGCGTTAGGGTAAACACTGAAGCTTTCTTT
12	TRBV29-1	TRBJ1-1	NA	NA	CSVADSNTEAFF	TGCAGCGTTGCAGACTCGAACACTGAAGCTTTCTTT
14	TRBV11-3	TRBJ2-2	NA	NA	CASSSPRGTGELFF	TGTGCCAGCAGCTCCCCACGAGGGACCGGGGAGCTGTTTTTT
13	TRBV29-1	TRBJ2-3	NA	NA	CSVWGGSTDTQYF	TGCAGCGTTTGGGGGGGCAGCACAGATACGCAGTATTTT
17	TRBV5-6	TRBJ2-5	NA	NA	CASSLEGGSRSQETQYF	TGTGCCAGCAGCTTGGAAGGGGGTAGCAGGTCCCAAGAGACCCAGTACTTC
13	TRBV29-1	TRBJ2-2	NA	NA	CSVQGRNTGELFF	TGCAGCGTTCAGGGGCGGAACACCGGGGAGCTGTTTTTT
17	TRBV5-6	TRBJ2-1	NA	NA	CASSLGGWGASYNEQFF	TGTGCCAGCAGCTTGGGTGGTTGGGGGGCCTCCTACAATGAGCAGTTCTTC
12	TRBV29-1	TRBJ1-1	TRBD1	NA	CSVEDRDTEAFF	TGCAGCGTCGAGGACAGGGACACTGAAGCTTTCTTT
15	TRBV27	TRBJ1-2	NA	NA	CASSTITGLNYGYTF	TGTGCCAGCAGTACCATAACAGGCCTTAACTATGGCTACACCTTC
14	TRBV27	TRBJ1-2	TRBD1	NA	CASSRTGTNYGYTF	TGTGCCAGCAGTCGGACAGGAACAAACTATGGCTACACCTTC
12	TRBV7-9	TRBJ1-5	NA	NA	CASSFRGAAQHF	TGTGCCAGCAGCTTTAGAGGAGCGGCCCAGCATTTT
11	TRBV6-1	TRBJ1-2	NA	NA	CASGNDYGYTF	TGTGCCAGCGGCAACGACTATGGCTACACCTTC